The entry below describes one TCR beta chain. The record originates from a study of brain T cells in children with intractable seizures. The table came from immunoSEQ multiplex PCR; TCRdb's copy has only in-frame clones and leaves some out. The sample shows about 80,000 clones, around nine tenths of them seen only once. The trim removed 7 bases at V and 1 base at J, leaving 30 bases unmatched. CDR1 is SNHLY and CDR2 is FYNNEI in the germline V gene. The CDR3 length is 24 residues. Surgery cases with the highest brain T cell transcript signatures were chosen for sequencing. The TCR was taken from a girl aged 2-10 years with Rasmussen encephalitis and intractable seizures. Sequencing used peripheral blood, obtained at surgery. V is TRBV2 and J is TRBJ2-3; 12 bases are a match to TRBD2. CDR3 in amino acids: CASKSGWTSGVKQARHTRTDTQYF. In DNA, the CDR3 is TGTGCCAGCAAATCAGGATGGACTAGCGGGGTGAAACAGGCACGACACACCCGCACAGATACGCAGTATTTT.